The source of this T cell receptor (beta chain) is a study of blood T cell repertoires in COVID-19. Unmatched junction bases numbered 4, after V lost 4 bases and J lost 9 bases. Germline assignment: CDR1 SEHNR and CDR2 FQNEAQ (reference sequence). The CDR3 length is 15 residues. Using immunoSEQ multiplex PCR, the repertoire was profiled, and TCRdb retains in-frame clones only, with some absent. The data hold around 330,000 clones, with about 88% observed a single time. This clonotype was obtained from a woman aged 40 to 50 who had recovered from COVID-19. The rearrangement joins TRBV7-9 to TRBJ2-1; TRBD2 agrees at 15 bases. The material sequenced was PBMCs or T cells enriched from blood (not recorded which). The CDR3 protein is CASSSGLAGGSEQFF. DNA for the CDR3: TGTGCCAGCAGCTCGGGACTAGCGGGAGGCAGTGAGCAGTTCTTC.